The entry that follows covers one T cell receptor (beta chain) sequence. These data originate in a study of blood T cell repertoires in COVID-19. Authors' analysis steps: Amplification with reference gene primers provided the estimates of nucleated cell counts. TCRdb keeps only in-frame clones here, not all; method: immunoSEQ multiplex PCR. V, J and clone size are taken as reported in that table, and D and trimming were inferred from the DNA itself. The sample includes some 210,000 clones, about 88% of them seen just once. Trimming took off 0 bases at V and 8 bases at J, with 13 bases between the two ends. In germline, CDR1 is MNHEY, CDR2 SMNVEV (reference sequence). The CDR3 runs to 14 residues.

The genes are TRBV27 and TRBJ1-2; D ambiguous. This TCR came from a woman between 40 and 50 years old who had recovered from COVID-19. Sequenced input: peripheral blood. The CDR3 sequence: CASSLSHFSGGYTF. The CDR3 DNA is TGTGCCAGCAGTTTATCGCACTTTTCGGGAGGCTACACCTTC.